Below, 25 T cell receptor beta chains from the same sample are listed, as sequenced in a study of prognosis after radiotherapy for stage I lung cancer. CDR3 of TCR beta was amplified from genomic DNA via a two-round multiplex PCR. First-round PCR amplification was performed with primers specific to each TRBV and TRBJ gene. TCRdb recomputed calls from the multiplex PCR reads with MiXCR, one row per CDR3 protein. The sample carries approximately 25,000 distinct CDR3 sequences, roughly 41% recorded once. This specimen consisted of PBMCs, obtained before or after stereotactic body radiation therapy (not recorded which). The receptors originated from a donor over 45 with non-small cell lung cancer.

In its sample, this clonotype is medium-sized (0.01 to 0.1%). V gene TRBV9 combines with J gene TRBJ1-2; D might be TRBD1 (6 bases). V dropped 3 bases and J dropped 6 bases, with 18 bases sitting between them. The CDR3 runs 15 residues. CDR1 and CDR2 (germline): SGDLS, YYNGEE. Written as DNA, the CDR3 is TGTGCCAGCAGCGCCCCGGGGGGGGCTCCCGATGGCTACACCTTC. Amino acids: CASSAPGGAPDGYTF.

This clonotype was seen ten or more times. CDR3 DNA: TGTGCCAGCAGCCCTGGGGGGGGGGCCTTGAATGAGCAGTTCTTC. Its translation is CASSPGGGALNEQFF. V is TRBV7-2 and J is TRBJ2-1; D may be TRBD2 (7 bases). The CDR3 spans 15 residues. Germline V CDR1 and CDR2: SGHTA, FQGNSA. The V gene lost 5 bases and the J gene lost 7 bases, with 18 bases spanning the gap.

The chain links TRBV4-1 to TRBJ2-7, with D unclear. The germline V gene has CDR1 MGHRA and CDR2 YSYEKL. V shed 5 bases and J shed 2 bases, with 10 bases lying between them. The CDR3 has 13 residues. CDR3 nucleotides: TGCGCCAGCAGCTCCTCCCCCGCCTACGAGCAGTACTTC. Its protein product is CASSSSPAYEQYF.

This clonotype was seen ten or more times. The V gene is TRBV29-1, the J gene TRBJ1-2; maybe TRBD1 (5 bases). Per the germline V gene, CDR1 is SQVTM and CDR2 is ANQGSEA. V shed 7 bases and J shed 5 bases, with 14 bases lying between them. The CDR3 runs 12 residues. The CDR3 coding sequence is TGCAGCGCAATAGGGACCATTTATGGCTACACCTTC. Its translation is CSAIGTIYGYTF.

Worth noting for this clonotype: Possible read error: a much larger clone is one base away. The chain employs TRBV5-4 and TRBJ2-1; TRBD1 matches at 8 bases. J gave up 10 bases and V 6 bases, and 6 bases lay outside the gene matches. The CDR3 length is 12 residues. Per germline, CDR1 SGHNT and CDR2 YYREEE (reference sequence). The CDR3 region is CASNTQGDEQFF. CDR3 nucleotide sequence: TGTGCCAGCAACACACAGGGGGACGAGCAGTTCTTC.

This clonotype was seen ten or more times. The chain carries TRBV11-2 and TRBJ2-5, with D perhaps matching TRBD2 (6 bases). The CDR3 is made up of 14 amino acids. Germline V CDR1 and CDR2: SGHAT, FQNNGV. V was clipped by 5 bases and J by 5 bases, with 15 bases between them. DNA of the CDR3: TGTGCCAGCAGCCCTCTAACTAGCAGTGAGACCCAGTACTTC. Amino acid sequence: CASSPLTSSETQYF.

A word on this clonotype: A read error is the likely source, as a far larger clone sits one nucleotide away. This sequence joins TRBV6-1 and TRBJ1-6, with D perhaps matching TRBD1 (5 bases). Trimming shortened V by 5 bases and J by 7 bases, and 15 bases separated the two germline ends. The CDR3 sequence is 15 residues long. The germline gives CDR1 MNHNS, CDR2 SASEGT. Written as DNA, the CDR3 is TGTGCCAGCAGTAGCTCTCGAGGGGAGAATTCACCCCTCCACTTT. Translating it yields CASSSSRGENSPLHF.

This clonotype was recorded many times. A much larger clone differs from this one at a single base, so this may be a read error. V usage is TRBV6-2 or TRBV6-3 and J usage is TRBJ2-7; 7 positions match TRBD2. This CDR3 contains 12 residues. Germline V lookup: CDR1 MNHEY, CDR2 SVGEGT. The trim removed 8 bases at V and 2 bases at J, leaving 3 bases unmatched. Written as DNA, the CDR3 is TGTGCCAGCGCGGGGGAGGCCTACGAGCAGTACTTC. As protein: CASAGEAYEQYF.

Note on this clonotype: A much larger clonotype is one base distant, so this may be a read error. The chain couples TRBV2 to TRBJ2-1; no clear D gene. There are 12 residues in the CDR3. Germline V gene lookup returns CDR1 SNHLY and CDR2 FYNNEI. V lost 8 bases to trimming and J lost 8 bases, with 13 bases between them. This chain's CDR3 is CASRVLDDEQFF. CDR3 coding DNA: TGTGCCAGCCGGGTTCTCGACGATGAGCAGTTCTTC.

The chain joins TRBV3-1 to TRBJ2-2, with D unclear. V lost 3 bases and J lost 1, with 3 bases in between. Germline V gene sequence: CDR1 LGHDT, CDR2 YNNKEL (reference sequence). The CDR3 totals 13 residues. This chain's CDR3 is CASSQMNTGELFF. CDR3 bases: TGTGCCAGCAGCCAGATGAACACCGGGGAGCTGTTTTTT.

By frequency in the sample, this clonotype is medium-sized. The chain is built from TRBV6-1 and TRBJ1-6; TRBD1 aligns across 7 bases. Trimming cost V 5 bases and J 10 bases; bases outside gene matches: 11. In germline, CDR1 is MNHNS, CDR2 SASEGT. This CDR3 spans 15 amino acids. The CDR3 sequence: CASSYPTGQRSPLHF. The CDR3 DNA is TGTGCCAGCAGTTACCCGACAGGGCAGCGATCACCCCTCCACTTT.

In its sample, this clonotype was seen a few times. This may come from a read error, since a much larger clone is one base off. This chain links TRBV4-1 with TRBJ2-7; D may match TRBD1 or TRBD2 (5 bases each). Germline V gives CDR1 MGHRA, CDR2 YSYEKL. This CDR3 has 13 amino acids. CDR3 nucleotides: TGCGCCAGCAGCCATCGGGGCTCCTACGATCAGTACTTC. The encoded protein is CASSHRGSYDQYF.

The V gene is TRBV5-1, the J gene TRBJ2-1; possible D gene TRBD1, 5 bases. Germline loops: CDR1 SGHRS, CDR2 YFSETQ. The CDR3 loop spans 16 amino acids. Trimming removed 0 bases from V and 6 bases from J, with 16 bases in between. The CDR3 sequence is CASSLEQVTRSNEQFF. The CDR3 nucleotides read TGCGCCAGCAGCTTGGAACAGGTCACCCGGAGCAATGAGCAGTTCTTC.

V is TRBV11-3 and J is TRBJ2-1; D ambiguous. V lost 5 bases and J 10 bases, leaving 9 bases between the germline ends. Germline V lookup: CDR1 SGHNT, CDR2 YENEEA. This CDR3 has 11 amino acids. The CDR3 nucleotides are TGTGCCAGCAGCCACGGCAAGGAGCAGTTCTTC. Its protein is CASSHGKEQFF.

This clonotype has a count of ten or more. This chain connects TRBV6-1 to TRBJ1-4; D unresolved. CDR1 and CDR2 from the germline V gene are MNHNS and SASEGT. The CDR3 is made up of 13 amino acids. Trimming shortened V by 4 bases and J by 8 bases, and 11 bases separated the two germline ends. CDR3 in DNA: TGTGCCAGCAGTGCGACCCCCGGGGAAAAACTGTTTTTT. It encodes CASSATPGEKLFF.

With respect to this clonotype: At one end, the junction sequence differs from germline, possibly due to a read error. The chain carries TRBV7-2 and TRBJ2-7; no reliable D call. The CDR3 is 15 amino acids. Germline V CDR1 and CDR2: SGHTA, FQGNSA. DNA of the CDR3: TGTGCCAGCAGCTTAGACCGTGAATTGACCTACGAGCAGTACTTT. This codes for CASSLDRELTYEQYF.

For this clonotype: Given the absence of the conserved phenylalanine or tryptophan at the CDR3 end, a read error is likely. Because the CDR3's place on the DNA is in doubt, the DNA is left out and the CDR3 is given as listed by TCRdb. The V call is TRBV7-8, the J call TRBJ2-7; the listed D gene, TRBD2, was not tested against the DNA. Both ends counted, the CDR3 spans 10 residues. Looked up from germline, CDR1 is SGHVS and CDR2 is FQNEAQ. The CDR3 sequence is CASSPRSGAG.

This clonotype was seen many times. The rearrangement joins TRBV2 to TRBJ1-2; no firm D call. CDR1 and CDR2 from the germline V gene are SNHLY and FYNNEI. V was pared by 5 bases and J by 8 bases, with 15 bases between. The CDR3 is 13 residues long. This CDR3 is CASSFDILGGYTF. For the CDR3, the DNA is TGTGCCAGCAGTTTTGACATACTCGGCGGCTACACCTTC.

The sample holds many counts of this clonotype. J is TRBJ2-1 and V is TRBV27; D might be TRBD1 or TRBD2, each matching 6 bases. Germline V gene lookup returns CDR1 MNHEY and CDR2 SMNVEV (reference sequence). The CDR3 has 13 amino acids. Trimming stripped 4 bases from V and 9 bases from J, with 13 bases between. CDR3 coding DNA: TGTGCCAGCAGTTCGTCACAGGGACTTGAGCAGTTCTTC. Translation gives CASSSSQGLEQFF.

This clonotype was found many times. This chain links TRBV7-2 with TRBJ2-7, with a possible D match to TRBD1 (6 bases). Germline V gene lookup returns CDR1 SGHTA and CDR2 FQGNSA. This CDR3 contains 16 residues. The V end was cut by 1 base, the J end by 5 bases, with 18 bases between. The CDR3 coding sequence is TGTGCCAGCAGCTTAGAGTCCTGGACAGAGGCCCACGAGCAGTACTTC. This sequence encodes CASSLESWTEAHEQYF.

This clonotype came up many times. This rearrangement joins TRBV6-2 or TRBV6-3 to TRBJ2-5; D is ambiguous. Germline CDR1 is MNHEY and CDR2 is SVGEGT. V lost 2 bases and J lost 2, with 3 bases in between. The CDR3 loop spans 12 amino acids. In DNA, the CDR3 is TGTGCCAGCAGTTACGGGCAAGAGACCCAGTACTTC. This translates into CASSYGQETQYF.

In the case of this clonotype: At one boundary the junction diverges from the germline segment, which might be a read error. This chain joins TRBV19 and TRBJ2-6; TRBD1 is a possible D gene (5 bases). This CDR3 comprises 14 residues. Germline assignment: CDR1 LNHDA and CDR2 SQIVND (reference sequence). CDR3 in amino acids: CASSKGAVANFLAF. CDR3 sequence (DNA): TGTGCCAGTAGTAAAGGGGCTGTGGCCAACTTCCTGGCTTTC.

The gene calls are TRBV11-3 and TRBJ1-2, with D unresolved. The CDR3 is made up of 14 amino acids. Per germline, CDR1 SGHNT and CDR2 YENEEA. V was trimmed by 0 bases and J by 5 bases, leaving 10 bases between them. The CDR3 DNA reads as TGTGCCAGCAGCTTAGACAGCGGAACTTATGGCTACACCTTC. Residues: CASSLDSGTYGYTF.

Regarding this clonotype: A read error may produce the germline difference seen at one junction end. The chain has TRBV13 and TRBJ2-7; D is uncertain. The CDR3 runs 12 residues. The germline gives CDR1 PRHDT, CDR2 FYEKMQ (reference sequence). CDR3 residues: CSSSLVGREQYF. As DNA, the CDR3 is TGTTCCAGCAGCTTAGTCGGTCGCGAGCAGTACTTC.

On this clonotype itself: It differs at one base from a far larger clone, so likely a read error. DNA of the CDR3: TGTGCCAGCAGTTTAGCGGCAGGCGAGACCCAGTACTTC. It yields the protein CASSLAAGETQYF. The genes are TRBV6-9 and TRBJ2-5, with a weak D call TRBD2 (6 bases). Germline values: CDR1 MNHGY, CDR2 SVAAGI. The CDR3 covers 13 residues. The V end was cut by 4 bases, the J end by 5 bases, with 11 bases between.